These 26 T cell receptor beta chains share one sample of origin, sequenced in a study of T cells in Graves' hyperthyroidism and ophthalmopathy. RNA transcripts served as the template for amplifying TCR beta CDR3 regions. HTBI primers were employed in a first-round RT-PCR of the TCR CDR3. TCRdb fed the multiplex PCR reads into MiXCR, producing one record per CDR3 protein. Here the sample spans some 620,000 distinct CDR3 sequences, around 15% being singletons. Sequencing was carried out using blood. Every receptor here comes from a woman in her twenties or thirties with Graves' hyperthyroidism.

The CDR3 sequence: CASSPSGTSAYGYEQYF. CDR3 in DNA: TGTGCCAGCAGCCCCTCCGGGACTAGCGCCTATGGCTACGAGCAGTACTTC. The rearrangement uses TRBV6-1 and TRBJ2-7; TRBD2 agrees at 10 bases. Per germline, CDR1 MNHNS and CDR2 SASEGT. The CDR3 extends over 17 amino acids. J gave up 3 bases and V 6 bases, and 14 bases lay outside the gene matches.

V is TRBV12-3 or TRBV12-4 and J is TRBJ2-3; TRBD2 aligns across 8 bases. The CDR3 length is 15 residues. Trimming cost V 7 bases and J 1 base; bases outside gene matches: 7. CDR3 DNA sequence: TGTGCCAGCACTCTAATAGCGGGGCGCACAGATACGCAGTATTTT. The encoded protein is CASTLIAGRTDTQYF.

This clonotype appeared a few times. The chain employs TRBV6-1 and TRBJ2-1; perhaps TRBD1 as D (5 bases). V lost 8 bases to trimming and J lost 7 bases, with 9 bases between them. This CDR3 region has 11 residues. Germline V lookup: CDR1 MNHNS, CDR2 SASEGT. This CDR3 is CASPGFNEQFF. CDR3 nucleotides: TGTGCCAGCCCAGGGTTTAATGAGCAGTTCTTC.

On this clonotype itself: This may come from a read error, since a much larger clone is one base off. V is TRBV7-3 and J is TRBJ2-1, with D maybe TRBD1 (5 bases). The ends were cut back, 2 bases at V and 5 bases at J, with 7 bases in the middle. The CDR3 length is 13 residues. CDR1 and CDR2 from the germline V gene are SGHTA and FQGTGA. The CDR3 bases are TGTGCCAGCAGCTTAGACAGACACAATGAGCAGTTCTTC. This encodes CASSLDRHNEQFF.

The table lists this clonotype with a few counts. The junction and the germline gene differ at one end; a read error may be behind it. The V gene is TRBV5-1, the J gene TRBJ2-4, with 7 bases identical to TRBD2. The CDR3 loop spans 16 amino acids. Germline V gene sequence: CDR1 SGHRS, CDR2 YFSETQ. CDR3 DNA sequence: TGTGCCAGCAGCCCTAGCGGAGGGGAAGCCAAAAACATTCAGTACTTC. It translates to CASSPSGGEAKNIQYF.

This clonotype was seen many times. The CDR3 is CAERGGHLNEQFF. The DNA of the CDR3 is TGTGCCGAGAGAGGGGGGCATTTAAATGAGCAGTTCTTC. The V gene is TRBV28, the J gene TRBJ2-1; tentatively, D is TRBD1 or TRBD2 (6 bases each). Germline V gene data show CDR1 as MDHEN and CDR2 as SYDVKM. This CDR3 comprises 13 residues. Trimming took 11 bases from V and 7 from J, leaving 18 bases between them.

This clonotype was found a few times. The chain couples TRBV29-1 to TRBJ1-2, with 8 bases matching TRBD1. Germline loops: CDR1 SQVTM, CDR2 ANQGSEA. CDR3 length: 14 residues. V gave up 1 base and J gave up 3 bases; unmatched junction bases: 4. CDR3 bases: TGCAGCGTTGAAGGGCAGGGGGCTTACTATGGCTACACCTTC. Translating it yields CSVEGQGAYYGYTF.

Ten or more counts support this clonotype. The chain combines TRBV30 with TRBJ2-1; 7 nucleotides align to TRBD2. With 0 bases clipped from V and 8 bases from J, the junction kept 7 bases outside the gene matches. This CDR3 region has 14 residues. The V gene's germline CDR1 is GTSNPN and CDR2 SVGIG (reference sequence). In DNA, the CDR3 is TGTGCCTGGAGTGTACAAGGTGGGAGGGATGAGCAGTTCTTC. Translation: CAWSVQGGRDEQFF. The full variable domain, in which reference TRBV30 and TRBJ2-1 provide the parts outside the CDR3, is SQTIHQWPATLVQPVGSPLSLECTVEGTSNPNLYWYRQAAGRGLQLLFYSVGIGQISSEVPQNLSASRPQDRQFILSSKKLLLSDSGFYLCAWSVQGGRDEQFFGPGTRLTVL.

This clonotype was counted at least ten times. Here the CDR3 DNA reads TGTGCCAGCAGTTTGATCGGTAGCAATCAGCCCCAGCATTTT. Protein sequence: CASSLIGSNQPQHF. The gene calls are TRBV12-3 or TRBV12-4 and TRBJ1-5; no clear D gene. The CDR3 runs 14 residues. V lost 3 bases and J 0 bases, leaving 6 bases between the germline ends.

Ten or more counts support this clonotype. The V call is TRBV2, the J call TRBJ2-1; the D is unclear. The V end was cut by 1 base, the J end by 8 bases, with 6 bases between. There are 12 residues in the CDR3. Germline CDR1 is SNHLY and CDR2 is FYNNEI. The CDR3 reads CASSEVWDEQFF. In DNA, the CDR3 is TGTGCCAGCAGTGAAGTTTGGGATGAGCAGTTCTTC.

This clonotype was recorded a few times. This chain uses TRBV12-3 or TRBV12-4 with TRBJ2-7, with a possible D match to TRBD1 (5 bases). V shed 1 base and J shed 4 bases, with 14 bases lying between them. The CDR3 is made up of 15 amino acids. The CDR3 sequence: CASSLGPTEEYEQYF. The CDR3 DNA reads as TGTGCCAGCAGTTTAGGGCCGACAGAAGAATACGAGCAGTACTTC.

V gene TRBV10-3 combines with J gene TRBJ1-3; D is uncertain. Trimming stripped 0 bases from V and 2 bases from J, with 8 bases between. Looked up from germline, CDR1 is ENHRY and CDR2 is SYGVKD. The CDR3 contains 15 residues. As DNA, the CDR3 is TGTGCCATCAGTGAGTCCGGGTTGGCTGGAAACACCATATATTTT. Translating gives CAISESGLAGNTIYF.

This clonotype was recorded a few times. J is TRBJ1-4 and V is TRBV6-5; D is unclear. Germline V gives CDR1 MNHEY, CDR2 SVGAGI. CDR3 size: 15 residues. The V end lost 2 bases, the J end lost 4 bases, and 11 bases lay between the germline ends. CDR3 residues: CASSYRGRDNEKLFF. CDR3 DNA: TGTGCCAGCAGTTACCGAGGCCGGGATAATGAAAAACTGTTTTTT.

This chain uses TRBV3-1 with TRBJ2-7, with D possibly TRBD1 on 6 matching bases. Germline-derived CDR1 and CDR2 are LGHDT and YNNKEL (reference sequence). This CDR3 region has 13 residues. The germline V and J ends were trimmed by 2 bases and 7 bases, with 12 bases remaining between them. CDR3 coding DNA: TGTGCCAGCAGCCAAATGACAGGAGGAGAGCAGTACTTC. Protein: CASSQMTGGEQYF.

This clonotype was seen repeatedly, ten times or more. The V call is TRBV11-2, the J call TRBJ2-3; D gene ambiguous. Germline V gene sequence: CDR1 SGHAT, CDR2 FQNNGV. The CDR3 length is 14 residues. With 5 bases removed from V and 4 bases from J, the gap between germline ends came to 13 bases. The CDR3 nucleotides are TGTGCCAGCAGCCCGGTCGGCCGGGCAGATACGCAGTATTTT. It encodes CASSPVGRADTQYF. The full variable domain, rest sourced from reference TRBV11-2 and TRBJ2-3, is EAGVAQSPRYKIIEKRQSVAFWCNPISGHATLYWYQQILGQGPKLLIQFQNNGVVDDSQLPKDRFSAERLKGVDSTLKIQPAKLEDSAVYLCASSPVGRADTQYFGPGTRLTVL.

This clonotype was seen ten or more times. The rearrangement joins TRBV2 to TRBJ2-5; 10 bases align to TRBD1. This CDR3 region has 16 residues. The germline CDR1 and CDR2 sequences are SNHLY and FYNNEI. V was pared by 6 bases and J by 5 bases, with 12 bases of the junction left unmatched. The CDR3 region is CASSSGTGALWETQYF. The CDR3 nucleotides read TGTGCCAGCAGCTCAGGGACAGGGGCCTTATGGGAGACCCAGTACTTC.

This clonotype was counted at least ten times. V gene TRBV13 combines with J gene TRBJ2-7; 12 nucleotides agree with TRBD2. CDR1 is PRHDT, CDR2 FYEKMQ, per germline (reference sequence). V shed 5 bases and J 5 bases; nucleotides not matched to a gene: 4. The CDR3 consists of 14 residues. CDR3 amino acids: CASSPRLAGDEQYF. CDR3 in DNA: TGTGCCAGCAGCCCAAGACTAGCGGGAGACGAGCAGTACTTC.

This clonotype was seen just once. Given a much more abundant clone one base away, this may be a read error. V gene TRBV12-3 or TRBV12-4 combines with J gene TRBJ2-3; D is tentatively TRBD1 or TRBD2 (5 bases each). The CDR3 has 12 amino acids. Deletions cut 7 bases from V and 8 bases from J, with 13 bases between. Here the CDR3 DNA reads TGTGCCAGCACCATTGGGGGTGGTACGCAGTATTTT. It translates to CASTIGGGTQYF.

In its sample, this clonotype was seen a few times. This sequence joins TRBV7-2 and TRBJ1-2; D remains unclear. In germline, CDR1 is SGHTA, CDR2 FQGNSA. Between the trimmed V and J ends, which lost 5 bases and 3 bases, there was a span of 25 bases. The CDR3 is 18 amino acids. As DNA, the CDR3 is TGTGCCAGCAGCCCTTTTCCCCCTCCGGATCCTAGAGACTATGGCTACACCTTC. It encodes CASSPFPPPDPRDYGYTF.

This sequence joins TRBV13 and TRBJ2-3; the D is unclear. Germline V lookup: CDR1 PRHDT, CDR2 FYEKMQ (reference sequence). This CDR3 contains 17 residues. V lost 4 bases, J lost 4 bases, and 21 bases lay in between. The CDR3 DNA is TGTGCCAGCAGCTCGCGAAACTCGGACGCCCCAGCAGATACGCAGTATTTT. Translation gives CASSSRNSDAPADTQYF.

This clonotype was observed a handful of times. The chain recombines TRBV7-9 with TRBJ2-1; a possible D gene is TRBD2 (6 bases). CDR3 length: 14 amino acids. V lost 2 bases and J lost 7, with 12 bases in between. CDR1 SEHNR and CDR2 FQNEAQ come from the germline V gene (reference sequence). CDR3: CASSLRLGPNEQFF. DNA of the CDR3: TGTGCCAGCAGCTTAAGACTAGGTCCGAATGAGCAGTTCTTC. Filled out from reference TRBV7-9 and TRBJ2-1, the complete variable domain reads DTGVSQNPRHKITKRGQNVTFRCDPISEHNRLYWYRQTLGQGPEFLTYFQNEAQLEKSRLLSDRFSAERPKGSFSTLEIQRTEQGDSAMYLCASSLRLGPNEQFFGPGTRLTVL.

This clonotype has only a few counts. The J gene is TRBJ2-2, the V gene TRBV28; 8 bases map to TRBD1. The J segment lost 5 bases and the V segment lost 4 bases, leaving 9 bases of the junction unmatched. CDR1 and CDR2 from the germline V gene are MDHEN and SYDVKM. CDR3 length: 16 residues. CDR3 nucleotides: TGTGCCAGCAGTTCGTACGGGACAGGCCGGACCGGGGAGCTGTTTTTT. Protein: CASSSYGTGRTGELFF.

This clonotype came up many times. This CDR3 reads CAWSVGTGSTDTQYF. As DNA, the CDR3 is TGTGCCTGGAGCGTGGGGACAGGGAGCACAGATACGCAGTATTTT. This chain connects TRBV30 to TRBJ2-3; TRBD1 matches 9 bases. Germline trimming cut 3 bases from V and 0 bases from J; bases unmatched to any gene: 4. CDR1 and CDR2 from the germline V gene are GTSNPN and SVGIG (reference sequence). The CDR3 length is 15 residues.

This clonotype was seen ten or more times. The rearrangement uses TRBV7-2 and TRBJ2-1; 7 nucleotides agree with TRBD1. The germline gives CDR1 SGHTA, CDR2 FQGNSA. V lost 9 bases and J lost 4; bases outside the gene matches: 12. The CDR3 sequence is 15 residues long. CDR3 sequence reads: CARSRRQGWYNEQFF. The CDR3 DNA follows: TGTGCCAGGAGCAGAAGACAGGGATGGTACAATGAGCAGTTCTTC.

This clonotype was recorded many times. The V gene is TRBV29-1, the J gene TRBJ1-1; D gene ambiguous. This CDR3 is built from 14 residues. Germline lookup yields CDR1 SQVTM and CDR2 ANQGSEA. The V end lost 5 bases, the J end lost 5 bases, and 18 bases lay between the germline ends. Written as DNA, the CDR3 is TGCAGCGTTCAAGCCCCCGGCGTCTGGACTGAAGCTTTCTTT. Its translation: CSVQAPGVWTEAFF.

This clonotype has at least ten counts. The rearrangement joins TRBV28 to TRBJ2-7, with 11 positions matching TRBD1. The V and J ends lost 3 bases and 1 base, in that order; junction bases with no gene match: 8. The CDR3 length is 17 residues. Germline assignment: CDR1 MDHEN and CDR2 SYDVKM. The CDR3: CASSLVPGTGGSYEQYF. The CDR3 region has the DNA TGTGCCAGCAGTTTGGTTCCGGGGACAGGGGGTTCCTACGAGCAGTACTTC.